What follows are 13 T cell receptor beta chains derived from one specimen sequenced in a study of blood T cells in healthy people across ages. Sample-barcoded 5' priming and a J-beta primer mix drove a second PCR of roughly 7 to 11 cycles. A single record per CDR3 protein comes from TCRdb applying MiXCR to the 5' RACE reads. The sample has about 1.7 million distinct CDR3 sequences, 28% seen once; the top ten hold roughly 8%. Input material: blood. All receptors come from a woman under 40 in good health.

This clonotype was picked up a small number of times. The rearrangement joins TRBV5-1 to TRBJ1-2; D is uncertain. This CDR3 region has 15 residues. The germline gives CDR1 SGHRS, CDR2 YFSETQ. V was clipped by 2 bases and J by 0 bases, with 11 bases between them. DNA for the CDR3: TGCGCCAGCAGCTTCCTGCTCGAAGCTAACTATGGCTACACCTTC. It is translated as CASSFLLEANYGYTF.

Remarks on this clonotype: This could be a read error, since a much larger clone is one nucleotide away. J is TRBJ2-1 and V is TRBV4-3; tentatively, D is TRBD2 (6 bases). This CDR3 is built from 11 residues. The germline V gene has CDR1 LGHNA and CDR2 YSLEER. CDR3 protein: CTSGRRDEQFF. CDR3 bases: TGCACCAGCGGCCGGAGGGATGAGCAGTTCTTC.

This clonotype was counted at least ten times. CDR3 DNA sequence: TGTGCCAGCAGTTTAGGGACTAGCGGGGGATCCTACGAGCAGTACTTC. Translated, it gives CASSLGTSGGSYEQYF. This chain connects TRBV12-3 or TRBV12-4 to TRBJ2-7, with 13 bases aligning to TRBD2. The CDR3 is made up of 16 amino acids. Losses at the gene ends were 1 base for V and 1 base for J; bases not matched to a gene: 1.

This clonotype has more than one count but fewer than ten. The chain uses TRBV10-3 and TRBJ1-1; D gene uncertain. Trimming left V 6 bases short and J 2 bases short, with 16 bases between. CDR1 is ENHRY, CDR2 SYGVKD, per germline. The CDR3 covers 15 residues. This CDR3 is CAIRGDGRTNTEAFF. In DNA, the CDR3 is TGTGCCATCAGGGGTGACGGACGGACTAACACTGAAGCTTTCTTT.

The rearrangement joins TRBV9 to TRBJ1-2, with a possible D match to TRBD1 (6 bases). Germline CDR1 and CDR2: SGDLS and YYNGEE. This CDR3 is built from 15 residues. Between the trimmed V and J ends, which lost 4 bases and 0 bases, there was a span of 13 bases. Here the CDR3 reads CASSIQDSPNYGYTF. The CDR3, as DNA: TGTGCCAGCAGCATTCAGGACAGCCCTAACTATGGCTACACCTTC.

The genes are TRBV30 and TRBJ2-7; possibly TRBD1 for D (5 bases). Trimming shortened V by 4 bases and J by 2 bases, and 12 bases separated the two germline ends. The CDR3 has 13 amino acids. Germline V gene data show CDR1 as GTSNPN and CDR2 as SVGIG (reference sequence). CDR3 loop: CAWKRVRAYEQYF. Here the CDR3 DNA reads TGTGCCTGGAAAAGGGTCAGGGCCTACGAGCAGTACTTC.

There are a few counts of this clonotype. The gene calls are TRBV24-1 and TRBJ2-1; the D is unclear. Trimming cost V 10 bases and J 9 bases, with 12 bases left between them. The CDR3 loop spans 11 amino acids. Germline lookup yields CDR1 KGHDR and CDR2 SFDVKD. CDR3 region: CATSRSAEQFF. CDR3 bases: TGTGCCACTAGTAGGTCGGCTGAGCAGTTCTTC.

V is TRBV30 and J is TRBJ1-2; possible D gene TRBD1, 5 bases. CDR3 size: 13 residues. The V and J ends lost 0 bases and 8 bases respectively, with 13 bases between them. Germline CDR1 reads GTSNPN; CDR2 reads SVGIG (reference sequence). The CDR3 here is CAWSVGVGGGYTF. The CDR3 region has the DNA TGTGCCTGGAGTGTGGGGGTAGGAGGCGGCTACACCTTC.

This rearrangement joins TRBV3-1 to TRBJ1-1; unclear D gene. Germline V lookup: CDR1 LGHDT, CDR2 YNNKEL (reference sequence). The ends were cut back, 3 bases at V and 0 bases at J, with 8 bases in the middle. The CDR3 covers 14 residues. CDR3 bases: TGTGCCAGCAGCCACGGTTCCGTGAACACTGAAGCTTTCTTT. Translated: CASSHGSVNTEAFF.

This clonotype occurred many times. This CDR3 is CSASGLAEYYEQYF. The CDR3 DNA follows: TGCAGTGCTAGTGGTCTAGCGGAGTATTACGAGCAGTACTTC. The chain employs TRBV20-1 and TRBJ2-7; 7 positions match TRBD2. This CDR3 is built from 14 residues. CDR1 and CDR2 (germline): DFQATT, SNEGSKA (reference sequence). The junction had 9 bases not matched to a gene; V was cut back by 3 bases and J by 4 bases.

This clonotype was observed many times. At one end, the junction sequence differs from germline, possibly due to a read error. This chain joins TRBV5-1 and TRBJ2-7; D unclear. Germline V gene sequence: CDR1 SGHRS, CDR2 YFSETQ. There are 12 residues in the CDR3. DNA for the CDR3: TGTGCCAGCAGCTTAGATCGGCGCGAGCAGTACTTC. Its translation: CASSLDRREQYF.

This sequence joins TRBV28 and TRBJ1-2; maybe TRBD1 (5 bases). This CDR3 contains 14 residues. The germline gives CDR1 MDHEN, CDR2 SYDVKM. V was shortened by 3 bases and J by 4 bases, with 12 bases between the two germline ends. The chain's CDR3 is CASSLGGPIYGYTF. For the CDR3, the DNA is TGTGCCAGCAGTTTGGGGGGTCCGATCTATGGCTACACCTTC.

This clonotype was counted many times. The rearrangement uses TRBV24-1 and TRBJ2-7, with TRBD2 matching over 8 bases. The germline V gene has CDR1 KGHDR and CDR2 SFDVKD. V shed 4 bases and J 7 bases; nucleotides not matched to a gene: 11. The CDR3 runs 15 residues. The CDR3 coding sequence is TGTGCCACCAGTGACCCTGGACTTGGGACTAGGGAGCAGTACTTC. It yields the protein CATSDPGLGTREQYF.